The TCR beta chain under discussion was sequenced for a study of T cell responses to AZD1222 COVID-19 vaccine. Study-wide results and limits: Baseline seropositivity occurred in only a handful of AZD1222 recipients.

J was trimmed by 6 bases and V by 1 base; bases with no gene match: 10. The CDR3 sequence is 17 residues long. The germline V gene has CDR1 SGHDT and CDR2 YYEEEE. Using immunoSEQ multiplex PCR, the repertoire was profiled, and TCRdb retains in-frame clones only, with some absent. Altogether around 130,000 clones are present, roughly 93% being singletons, with the ten largest covering around 7%. As concerns this clone: What it binds is not known.

The rearrangement links TRBV5-6 to TRBJ1-1; 12 nucleotides match TRBD1. The sequence was obtained from an adult in good health. The input for sequencing was peripheral blood, taken on day 0 of AZD1222 vaccination. The CDR3 region is CASSLKPGQGARAEAFF. CDR3 sequence (DNA): TGTGCCAGCAGCTTGAAACCGGGACAGGGGGCTCGGGCTGAAGCTTTCTTT.